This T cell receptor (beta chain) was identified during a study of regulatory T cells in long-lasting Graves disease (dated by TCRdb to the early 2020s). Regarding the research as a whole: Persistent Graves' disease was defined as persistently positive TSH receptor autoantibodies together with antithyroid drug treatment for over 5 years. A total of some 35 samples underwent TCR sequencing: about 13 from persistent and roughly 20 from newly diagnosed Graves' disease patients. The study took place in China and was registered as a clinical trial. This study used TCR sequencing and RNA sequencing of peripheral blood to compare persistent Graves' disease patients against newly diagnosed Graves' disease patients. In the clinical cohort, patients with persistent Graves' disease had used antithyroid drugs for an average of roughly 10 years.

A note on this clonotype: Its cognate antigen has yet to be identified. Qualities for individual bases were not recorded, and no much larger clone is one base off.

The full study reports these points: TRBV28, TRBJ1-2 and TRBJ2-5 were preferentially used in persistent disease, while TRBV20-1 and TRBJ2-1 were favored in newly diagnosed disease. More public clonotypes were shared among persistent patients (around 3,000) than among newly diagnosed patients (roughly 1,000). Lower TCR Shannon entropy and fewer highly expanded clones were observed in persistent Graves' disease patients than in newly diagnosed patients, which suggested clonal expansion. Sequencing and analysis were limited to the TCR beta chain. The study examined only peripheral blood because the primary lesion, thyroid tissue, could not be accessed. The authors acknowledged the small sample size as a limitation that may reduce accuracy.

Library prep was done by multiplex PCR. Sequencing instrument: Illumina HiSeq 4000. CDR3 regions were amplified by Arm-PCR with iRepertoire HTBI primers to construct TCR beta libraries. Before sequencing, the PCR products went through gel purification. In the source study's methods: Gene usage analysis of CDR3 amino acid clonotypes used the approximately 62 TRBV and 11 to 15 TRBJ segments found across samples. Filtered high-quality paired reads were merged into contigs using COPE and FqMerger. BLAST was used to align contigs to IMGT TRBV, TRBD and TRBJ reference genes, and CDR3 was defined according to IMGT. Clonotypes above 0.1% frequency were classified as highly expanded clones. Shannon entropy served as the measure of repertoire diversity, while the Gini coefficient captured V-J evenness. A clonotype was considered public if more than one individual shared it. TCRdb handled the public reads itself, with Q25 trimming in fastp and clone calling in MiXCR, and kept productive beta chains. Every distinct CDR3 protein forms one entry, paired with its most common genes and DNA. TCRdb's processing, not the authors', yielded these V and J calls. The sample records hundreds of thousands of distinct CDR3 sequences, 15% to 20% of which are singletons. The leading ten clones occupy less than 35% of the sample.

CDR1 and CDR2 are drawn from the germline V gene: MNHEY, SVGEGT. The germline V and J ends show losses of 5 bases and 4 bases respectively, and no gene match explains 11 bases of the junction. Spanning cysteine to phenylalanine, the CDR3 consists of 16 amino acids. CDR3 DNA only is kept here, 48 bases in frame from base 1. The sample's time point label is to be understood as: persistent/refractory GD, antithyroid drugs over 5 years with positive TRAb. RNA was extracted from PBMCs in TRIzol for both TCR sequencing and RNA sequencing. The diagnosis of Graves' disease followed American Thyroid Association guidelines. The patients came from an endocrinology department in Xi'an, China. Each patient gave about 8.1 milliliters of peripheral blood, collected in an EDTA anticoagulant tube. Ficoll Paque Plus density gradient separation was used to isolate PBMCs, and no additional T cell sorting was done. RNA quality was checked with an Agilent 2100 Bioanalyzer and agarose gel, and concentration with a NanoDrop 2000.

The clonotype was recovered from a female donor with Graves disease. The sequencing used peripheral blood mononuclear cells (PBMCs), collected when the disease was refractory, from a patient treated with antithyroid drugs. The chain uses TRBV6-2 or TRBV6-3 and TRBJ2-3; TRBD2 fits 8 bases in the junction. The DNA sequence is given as TGTGCCAGCAGTCACACGTACGGGGGGGTTTCAGATACGCAGTATTTT. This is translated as CASSHTYGGVSDTQYF.